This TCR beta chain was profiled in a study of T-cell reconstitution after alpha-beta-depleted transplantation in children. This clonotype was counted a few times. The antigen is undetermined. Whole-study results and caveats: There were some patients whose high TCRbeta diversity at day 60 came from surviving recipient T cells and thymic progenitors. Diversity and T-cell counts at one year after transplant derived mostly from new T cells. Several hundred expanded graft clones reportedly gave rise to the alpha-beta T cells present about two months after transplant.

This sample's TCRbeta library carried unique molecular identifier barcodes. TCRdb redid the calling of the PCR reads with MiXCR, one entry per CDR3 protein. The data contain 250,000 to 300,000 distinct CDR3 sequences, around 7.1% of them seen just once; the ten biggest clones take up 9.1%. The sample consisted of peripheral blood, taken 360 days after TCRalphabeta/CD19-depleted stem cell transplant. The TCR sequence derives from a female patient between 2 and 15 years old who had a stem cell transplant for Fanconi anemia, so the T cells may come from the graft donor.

This CDR3 reads CAWSVSTDTQYF. The CDR3 DNA sequence: TGTGCCTGGAGTGTAAGCACAGATACGCAGTATTTT. The V and J genes are TRBV30 and TRBJ2-3; D is undetermined. This CDR3 is 12 amino acids long. Germline V lookup: CDR1 GTSNPN, CDR2 SVGIG (reference sequence). The V end was cut by 0 bases, the J end by 0 bases, with 1 base between.